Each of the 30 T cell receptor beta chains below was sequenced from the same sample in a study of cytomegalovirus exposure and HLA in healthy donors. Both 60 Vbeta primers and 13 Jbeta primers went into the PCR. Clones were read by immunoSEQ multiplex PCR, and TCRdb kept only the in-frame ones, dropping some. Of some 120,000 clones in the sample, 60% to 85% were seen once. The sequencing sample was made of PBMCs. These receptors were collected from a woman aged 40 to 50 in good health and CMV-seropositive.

The CDR3 region is CAWSASPRGSEKLFF. Written as DNA, the CDR3 is TGTGCCTGGAGTGCGTCCCCCAGGGGTAGTGAAAAACTGTTTTTT. The chain employs TRBV30 and TRBJ1-4; D perhaps matches TRBD1 (6 bases). The V gene's germline CDR1 is GTSNPN and CDR2 SVGIG (reference sequence). CDR3 length: 15 residues. V was pared by 1 base and J by 7 bases, with 16 bases between.

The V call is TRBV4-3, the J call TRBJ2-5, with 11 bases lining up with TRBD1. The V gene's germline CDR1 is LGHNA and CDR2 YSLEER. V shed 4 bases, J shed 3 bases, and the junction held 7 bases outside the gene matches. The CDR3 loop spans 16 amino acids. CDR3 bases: TGCGCCAGCAGCCCTAGGACAGGGGGCGCGGAAGAGACCCAGTACTTC. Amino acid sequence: CASSPRTGGAEETQYF.

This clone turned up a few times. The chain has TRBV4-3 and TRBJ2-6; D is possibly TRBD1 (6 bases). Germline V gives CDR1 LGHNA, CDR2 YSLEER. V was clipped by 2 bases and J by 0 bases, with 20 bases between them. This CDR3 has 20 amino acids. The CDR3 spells CASSQRGYGGLNSGANVLTF. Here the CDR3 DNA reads TGCGCCAGCAGCCAAAGAGGGTATGGGGGCCTTAACTCTGGGGCCAACGTCCTGACTTTC.

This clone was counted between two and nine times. The DNA for the CDR3 is TGTGCCAGCAGCTTGGGAGCTTTAACCTCCTACGAGCAGTACTTC. It specifies CASSLGALTSYEQYF. V usage is TRBV7-9 and J usage is TRBJ2-7; maybe TRBD2 (5 bases). The germline CDR1 and CDR2 sequences are SEHNR and FQNEAQ (reference sequence). The V end lost 3 bases, the J end lost 0 bases, and 12 bases lay between the germline ends. The CDR3 runs to 15 residues.

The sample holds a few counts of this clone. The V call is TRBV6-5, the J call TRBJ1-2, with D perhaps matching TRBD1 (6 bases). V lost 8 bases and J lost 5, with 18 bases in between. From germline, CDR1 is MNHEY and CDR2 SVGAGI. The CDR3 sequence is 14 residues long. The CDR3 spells CASSSDPGAYGYTF. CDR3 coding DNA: TGTGCCAGCTCCTCGGACCCAGGGGCATATGGCTACACCTTC.

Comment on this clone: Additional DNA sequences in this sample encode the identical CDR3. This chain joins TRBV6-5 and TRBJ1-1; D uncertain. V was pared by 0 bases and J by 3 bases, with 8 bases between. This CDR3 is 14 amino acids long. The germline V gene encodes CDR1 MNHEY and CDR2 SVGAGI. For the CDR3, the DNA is TGTGCCAGCAGTTACTCGACCGGGTACACTGAAGCTTTCTTT. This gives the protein CASSYSTGYTEAFF.

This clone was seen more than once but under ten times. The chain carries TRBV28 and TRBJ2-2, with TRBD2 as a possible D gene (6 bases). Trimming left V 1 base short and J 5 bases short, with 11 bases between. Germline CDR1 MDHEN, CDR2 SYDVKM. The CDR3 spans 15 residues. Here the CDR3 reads CASSLSAGGTGELFF. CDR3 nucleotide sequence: TGTGCCAGCAGTTTATCAGCGGGTGGAACCGGGGAGCTGTTTTTT.

The CDR3 coding sequence is TGTGCCAGCAGCGTCTGGGGGACAGGGGGTGAGACCCAGTACTTC. This codes for CASSVWGTGGETQYF. The chain is built from TRBV9 and TRBJ2-5, with 11 bases aligning to TRBD1. Unmatched junction bases numbered 5, after V lost 2 bases and J lost 5 bases. CDR3 length: 15 residues. Germline lookup yields CDR1 SGDLS and CDR2 YYNGEE.

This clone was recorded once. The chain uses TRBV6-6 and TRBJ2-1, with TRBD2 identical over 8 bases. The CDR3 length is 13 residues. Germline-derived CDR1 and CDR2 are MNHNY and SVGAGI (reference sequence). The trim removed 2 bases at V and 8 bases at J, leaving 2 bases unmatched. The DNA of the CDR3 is TGTGCCAGCAGTTACCCAGCGGGAGATGAGCAGTTCTTC. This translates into CASSYPAGDEQFF.

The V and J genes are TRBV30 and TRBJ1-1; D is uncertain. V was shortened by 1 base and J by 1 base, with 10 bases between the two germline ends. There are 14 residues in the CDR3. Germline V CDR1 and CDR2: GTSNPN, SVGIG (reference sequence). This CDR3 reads CAWSAGQPNTEAFF. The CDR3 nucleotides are TGTGCCTGGAGTGCAGGCCAGCCGAACACTGAAGCTTTCTTT.

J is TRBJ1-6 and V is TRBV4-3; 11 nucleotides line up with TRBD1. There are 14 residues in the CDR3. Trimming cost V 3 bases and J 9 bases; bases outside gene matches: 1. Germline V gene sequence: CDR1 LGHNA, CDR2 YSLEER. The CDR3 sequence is CASSQDRGPSPLHF. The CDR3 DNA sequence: TGCGCCAGCAGCCAGGACAGGGGGCCTTCACCCCTCCACTTT.

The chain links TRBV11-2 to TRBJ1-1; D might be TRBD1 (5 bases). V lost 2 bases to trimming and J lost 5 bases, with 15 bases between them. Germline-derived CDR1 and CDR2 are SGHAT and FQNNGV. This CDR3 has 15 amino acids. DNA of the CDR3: TGTGCCAGCAGCTTAAATAACGGGGGAGGGACTGAAGCTTTCTTT. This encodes CASSLNNGGGTEAFF.

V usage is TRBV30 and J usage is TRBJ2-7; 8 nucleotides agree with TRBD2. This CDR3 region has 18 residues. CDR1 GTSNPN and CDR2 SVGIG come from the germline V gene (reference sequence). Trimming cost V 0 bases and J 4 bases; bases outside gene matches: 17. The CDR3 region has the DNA TGTGCCTGGAGTGTACGGGGCGGGAGGCCCAGTGGAGATTACGAGCAGTACTTC. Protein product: CAWSVRGGRPSGDYEQYF.

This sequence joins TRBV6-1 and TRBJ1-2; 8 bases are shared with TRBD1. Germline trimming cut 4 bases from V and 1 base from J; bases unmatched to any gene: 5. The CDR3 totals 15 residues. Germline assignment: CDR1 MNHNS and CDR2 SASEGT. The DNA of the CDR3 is TGTGCCAGCAGTGGGGACAGGACTAATAACTATGGCTACACCTTC. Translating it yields CASSGDRTNNYGYTF.

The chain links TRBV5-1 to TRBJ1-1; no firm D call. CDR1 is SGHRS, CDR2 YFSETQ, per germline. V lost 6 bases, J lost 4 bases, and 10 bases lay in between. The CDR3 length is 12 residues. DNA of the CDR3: TGCGCCAGCACGCGGGATGGCACTGAAGCTTTCTTT. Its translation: CASTRDGTEAFF.

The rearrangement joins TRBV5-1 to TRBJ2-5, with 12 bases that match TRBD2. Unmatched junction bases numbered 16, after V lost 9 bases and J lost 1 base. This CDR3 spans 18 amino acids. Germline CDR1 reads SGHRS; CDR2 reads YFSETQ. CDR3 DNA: TGCGCCACGAACGACCCACTAGCGGGAGGTTTGGGCCAAGAGACCCAGTACTTC. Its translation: CATNDPLAGGLGQETQYF. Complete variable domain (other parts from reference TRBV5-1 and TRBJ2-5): KAGVTQTPRYLIKTRGQQVTLSCSPISGHRSVSWYQQTPGQGLQFLFEYFSETQRNKGNFPGRFSGRQFSNSRSEMNVSTLELGDSALYLCATNDPLAGGLGQETQYFGPGTRLLVL.

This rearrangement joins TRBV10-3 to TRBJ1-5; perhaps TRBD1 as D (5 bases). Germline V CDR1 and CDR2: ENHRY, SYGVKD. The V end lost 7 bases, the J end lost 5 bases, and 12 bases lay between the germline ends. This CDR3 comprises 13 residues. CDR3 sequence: CAIKGKGDQPQHF. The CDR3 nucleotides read TGTGCCATCAAGGGGAAAGGGGATCAGCCCCAGCATTTT.

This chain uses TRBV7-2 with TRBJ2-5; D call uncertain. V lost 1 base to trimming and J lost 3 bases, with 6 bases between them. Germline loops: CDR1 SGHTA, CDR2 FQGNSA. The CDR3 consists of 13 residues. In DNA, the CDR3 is TGTGCCAGCAGCTTAGTGAGAGAAGAGACCCAGTACTTC. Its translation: CASSLVREETQYF.

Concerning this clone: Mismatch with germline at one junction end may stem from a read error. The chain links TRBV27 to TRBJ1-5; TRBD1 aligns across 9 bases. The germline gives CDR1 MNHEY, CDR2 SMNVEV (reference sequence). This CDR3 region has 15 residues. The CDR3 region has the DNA TGTGCCAACAGTTTAGGGACAGGGAGGAATCAGCCCCAGCATTTT. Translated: CANSLGTGRNQPQHF.

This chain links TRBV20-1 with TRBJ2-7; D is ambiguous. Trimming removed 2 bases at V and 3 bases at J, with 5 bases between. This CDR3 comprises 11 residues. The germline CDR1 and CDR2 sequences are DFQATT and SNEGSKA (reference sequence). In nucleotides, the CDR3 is TGCAGTGCTAGAAACAACTACGAGCAGTACTTC. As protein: CSARNNYEQYF.

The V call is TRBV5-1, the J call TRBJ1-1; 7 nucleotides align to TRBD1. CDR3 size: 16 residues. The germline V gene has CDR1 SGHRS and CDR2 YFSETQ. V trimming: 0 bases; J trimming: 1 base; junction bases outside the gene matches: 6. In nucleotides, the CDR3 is TGCGCCAGCAGCTTGGAGCCGACAGGGTCGAACACTGAAGCTTTCTTT. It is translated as CASSLEPTGSNTEAFF.

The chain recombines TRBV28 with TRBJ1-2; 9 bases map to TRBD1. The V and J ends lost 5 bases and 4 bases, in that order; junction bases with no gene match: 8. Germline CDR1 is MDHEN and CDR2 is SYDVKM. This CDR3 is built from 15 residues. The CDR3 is CASSGHGQGIYGYTF. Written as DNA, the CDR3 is TGTGCCAGCAGTGGGCATGGACAGGGGATCTATGGCTACACCTTC.

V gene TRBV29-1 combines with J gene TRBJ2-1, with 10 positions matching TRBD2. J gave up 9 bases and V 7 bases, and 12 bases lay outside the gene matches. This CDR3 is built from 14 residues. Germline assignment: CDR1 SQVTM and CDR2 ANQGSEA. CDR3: CSGGLAGVAIEQFF. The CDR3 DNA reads TGCAGCGGGGGGCTAGCGGGAGTGGCTATTGAGCAGTTCTTC.

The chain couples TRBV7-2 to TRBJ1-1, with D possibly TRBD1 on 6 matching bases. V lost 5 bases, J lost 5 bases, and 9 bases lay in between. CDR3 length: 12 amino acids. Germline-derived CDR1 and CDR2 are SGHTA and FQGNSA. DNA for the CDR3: TGTGCCAGCAGCCCAGGGGTTACTGAAGCTTTCTTT. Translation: CASSPGVTEAFF.

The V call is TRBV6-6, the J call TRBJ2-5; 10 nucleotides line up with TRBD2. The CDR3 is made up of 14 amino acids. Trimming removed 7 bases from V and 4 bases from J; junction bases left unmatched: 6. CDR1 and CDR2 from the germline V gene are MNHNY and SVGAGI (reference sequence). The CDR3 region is CASIEAGGRETQYF. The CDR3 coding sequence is TGTGCCAGCATCGAAGCGGGGGGGCGAGAGACCCAGTACTTC.

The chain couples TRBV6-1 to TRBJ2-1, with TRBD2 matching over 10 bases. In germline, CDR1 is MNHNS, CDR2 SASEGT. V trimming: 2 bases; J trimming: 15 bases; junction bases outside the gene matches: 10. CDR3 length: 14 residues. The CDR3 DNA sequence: TGTGCCAGCAGTGAAACTAGCGGGGACCTGCGCTGGTTCTTC. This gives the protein CASSETSGDLRWFF.

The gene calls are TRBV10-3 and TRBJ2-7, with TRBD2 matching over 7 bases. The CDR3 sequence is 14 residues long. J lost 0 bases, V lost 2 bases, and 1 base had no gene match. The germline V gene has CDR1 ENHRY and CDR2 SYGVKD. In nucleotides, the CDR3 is TGTGCCATCAGTGAGCGCGGGGGCTCCTACGAGCAGTACTTC. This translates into CAISERGGSYEQYF.

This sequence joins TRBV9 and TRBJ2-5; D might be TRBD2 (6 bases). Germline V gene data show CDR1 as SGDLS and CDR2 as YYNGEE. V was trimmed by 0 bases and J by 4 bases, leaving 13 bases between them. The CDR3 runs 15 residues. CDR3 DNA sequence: TGTGCCAGCAGCGTAGGCTCTAGCGAGGGAGAGACCCAGTACTTC. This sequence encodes CASSVGSSEGETQYF.

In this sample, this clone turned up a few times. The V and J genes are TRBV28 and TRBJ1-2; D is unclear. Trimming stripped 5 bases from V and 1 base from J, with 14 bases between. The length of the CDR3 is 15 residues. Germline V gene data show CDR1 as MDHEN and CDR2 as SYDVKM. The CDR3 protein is CASSANSGVNYGYTF. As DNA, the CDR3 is TGTGCCAGCAGTGCAAACAGCGGCGTTAACTATGGCTACACCTTC.

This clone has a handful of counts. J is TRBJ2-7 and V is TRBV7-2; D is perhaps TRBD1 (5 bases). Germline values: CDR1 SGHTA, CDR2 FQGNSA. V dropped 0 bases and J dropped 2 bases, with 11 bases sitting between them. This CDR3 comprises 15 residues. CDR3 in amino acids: CASSLAGPNTYEQYF. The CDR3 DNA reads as TGTGCCAGCAGCTTAGCGGGGCCTAACACCTACGAGCAGTACTTC.